This T cell receptor (beta chain) was identified during a study of breast tumors, draining lymph nodes, adjacent tissues. The lymph nodes were axillary draining lymph nodes from breast cancer patients. The CDR3 consists of 12 residues. The germline CDR1 and CDR2 sequences are KGHSH and LQKENI. The germline V and J ends were trimmed by 5 bases and 7 bases, with 11 bases remaining between them. In TCRdb, the multiplex PCR reads were re-called with MiXCR into one record per CDR3 protein. This table has approximately 170,000 distinct CDR3 sequences, roughly 30% appearing once. This clonotype was observed many times.

J is TRBJ1-2 and V is TRBV18; D is possibly TRBD1 (5 bases). Source material: axillary lymph node tissue. This receptor was obtained from a female donor with breast cancer. Some clones in this sample may be carry-over from other donors' samples. The CDR3 DNA follows: TGTGCCAGCTCATCACAGGAGTTTGGCTACACCTTC. Protein: CASSSQEFGYTF.